What follows are 21 T cell receptor beta chains derived from one specimen sequenced in a study of radiation and T cells in renal cell carcinoma. The time point was: blood 2 weeks post-SBRT. Treatment in this sample: 15 Gy SBRT to primary tumor, nephrectomy 4 weeks later. TCRdb's table, derived via immunoSEQ multiplex PCR, lists solely in-frame clones and lacks some. The sample lists 95,000 to 150,000 clones; about 81% were seen once. Sequenced material: blood, taken from a patient whose treatment included radiotherapy and nephrectomy. Receptors were obtained from a man in his fifties or sixties with renal cell carcinoma.

This clone was recorded once. CDR3 loop: CASSHSDRRDNEQFF. CDR3 nucleotides: TGCGCCAGCTCTCATTCGGACAGGCGGGACAATGAGCAGTTCTTC. The rearrangement joins TRBV4-3 to TRBJ2-1; 7 nucleotides agree with TRBD1. Germline trimming cut 8 bases from V and 5 bases from J; bases unmatched to any gene: 12. CDR3 length equals 15 residues. Per the germline V gene, CDR1 is LGHNA and CDR2 is YSLEER.

The chain is built from TRBV10-2 and TRBJ1-4; 8 positions agree with TRBD1. The length of the CDR3 is 14 residues. Looked up from germline, CDR1 is WSHSY and CDR2 is SAAADI. After removal of 6 bases from V and 3 bases from J, the junction contained 3 bases not matched to a gene. The CDR3: CASSPGQANEKLFF. The CDR3 region has the DNA TGCGCCAGCAGCCCGGGACAGGCTAATGAAAAACTGTTTTTT.

This chain joins TRBV19 and TRBJ2-1, with TRBD2 matching over 10 bases. The CDR3 spans 15 residues. Germline-derived CDR1 and CDR2 are LNHDA and SQIVND (reference sequence). V trimming: 1 base; J trimming: 6 bases; junction bases outside the gene matches: 3. CDR3 coding DNA: TGTGCCAGTAGTATAGGGAGCGGGAGGGCCAATGAGCAGTTCTTC. Amino acid sequence: CASSIGSGRANEQFF.

The CDR3 sequence: CASSYSPQVQETQYF. The CDR3 nucleotides are TGTGCCAGCAGTTACTCCCCCCAGGTGCAAGAGACCCAGTACTTC. The V gene is TRBV6-5, the J gene TRBJ2-5; D remains unclear. The CDR3 spans 15 residues. Deletions cut 0 bases from V and 2 bases from J, with 10 bases between. Germline assignment: CDR1 MNHEY and CDR2 SVGAGI.

The CDR3 reads CASSFPVRDEQYF. CDR3 bases: TGTGCCAGCAGCTTCCCCGTCCGCGACGAGCAGTACTTC. This chain links TRBV7-9 with TRBJ2-7, with D uncertain. This CDR3 is built from 13 residues. The germline V gene encodes CDR1 SEHNR and CDR2 FQNEAQ (reference sequence). The V gene lost 3 bases and the J gene lost 5 bases, with 11 bases spanning the gap.

The CDR3 DNA is TGTGCCAGCAGTTTTGGGACAGGGATAAACGAGCAGTACTTC. Translating gives CASSFGTGINEQYF. This chain links TRBV28 with TRBJ2-7, with 9 bases aligning to TRBD1. J gave up 5 bases and V 3 bases, and 5 bases lay outside the gene matches. The CDR3 totals 14 residues. Germline loops: CDR1 MDHEN, CDR2 SYDVKM.

The chain carries TRBV2 and TRBJ2-5; D is perhaps TRBD1 or TRBD2 (7 bases each). V was clipped by 3 bases and J by 2 bases, with 10 bases between them. CDR3 length: 14 amino acids. The germline V gene has CDR1 SNHLY and CDR2 FYNNEI. For the CDR3, the DNA is TGTGCCAGCAGTGACAGGGGGGGACAAGAGACCCAGTACTTC. Amino acids: CASSDRGGQETQYF.

Here the CDR3 DNA reads TGTGCCAGCTCACCACAACAGGGAATGAACACTGAAGCTTTCTTT. Protein sequence: CASSPQQGMNTEAFF. The gene calls are TRBV18 and TRBJ1-1, with D possibly TRBD1 on 6 matching bases. V gave up 1 base and J gave up 0 bases, with 9 bases separating them. The CDR3 is 15 residues long. The germline gives CDR1 KGHSH, CDR2 LQKENI.

This chain connects TRBV7-9 to TRBJ1-1; D is uncertain. V was clipped by 3 bases and J by 3 bases, with 8 bases between them. Germline V lookup: CDR1 SEHNR, CDR2 FQNEAQ (reference sequence). CDR3 length equals 13 residues. The CDR3 DNA is TGTGCCAGCAGCTTTAGTCAGGACACTGAAGCTTTCTTT. Protein: CASSFSQDTEAFF.

The gene calls are TRBV2 and TRBJ2-2, with D possibly being TRBD2 (6 bases). The V end lost 7 bases, the J end lost 5 bases, and 14 bases lay between the germline ends. Germline V lookup: CDR1 SNHLY, CDR2 FYNNEI. The CDR3 extends over 14 amino acids. The DNA for the CDR3 is TGTGCCAGCAACGGGAGAGAGTGGACCGGGGAGCTGTTTTTT. Protein: CASNGREWTGELFF.

As regards this clone: Its ends do not fully match the called genes, so a read error is possible. The rearrangement uses TRBV7-7 and TRBJ2-5; D not certain. The CDR3 consists of 13 residues. Germline V gene data show CDR1 as SSHAT and CDR2 as FNYEAQ (reference sequence). CDR3 loop: CASSSKLGETQYF. The CDR3 region has the DNA TGTGCTAGCAGCTCGAAATTGGGGGAGACCCAGTACTTC.

V is TRBV30 and J is TRBJ1-5; D is undetermined. Trimming removed 0 bases at V and 1 base at J, with 7 bases between. The CDR3 length is 14 residues. CDR1 is GTSNPN and CDR2 is SVGIG in the germline V gene (reference sequence). The CDR3 nucleotides are TGTGCCTGGAGTGTCGTACAGAGCAATCAGCCCCAGCATTTT. Its translation is CAWSVVQSNQPQHF.

This rearrangement joins TRBV6-1 to TRBJ2-6; D is undetermined. Germline loops: CDR1 MNHNS, CDR2 SASEGT. Between the trimmed V and J ends, which lost 7 bases and 4 bases, there was a span of 5 bases. The CDR3 totals 12 residues. The CDR3 nucleotides read TGTGCCAGCACTGTAGGGGCCAACGTCCTGACTTTC. Amino acid sequence: CASTVGANVLTF.

The V gene is TRBV28, the J gene TRBJ1-5; 7 bases align to TRBD1. CDR3 length: 13 residues. CDR1 and CDR2 from the germline V gene are MDHEN and SYDVKM. Trimming at V came to 4 bases and at J to 8 bases, leaving 5 bases not matched to a gene. The CDR3 region is CASSSHQGEPQHF. DNA of the CDR3: TGTGCCAGCAGTTCGCACCAGGGGGAGCCCCAGCATTTT. Combining the CDR3 with reference TRBV28 and TRBJ1-5 gives the whole variable domain DVKVTQSSRYLVKRTGEKVFLECVQDMDHENMFWYRQDPGLGLRLIYFSYDVKMKEKGDIPEGYSVSREKKERFSLILESASTNQTSMYLCASSSHQGEPQHFGDGTRLSIL.

The CDR3 coding sequence is TGCGCCAGCACGACGGGCCCCTGGGGCATTCAGTACTTC. It specifies CASTTGPWGIQYF. The rearrangement joins TRBV23-1 to TRBJ2-4; unclear D gene. TRBV23-1 is an ORF, and what it does is uncertain. There are 13 residues in the CDR3. Deletions cut 7 bases from V and 9 bases from J, with 16 bases between.

The chain has TRBV18 and TRBJ2-3, with TRBD2 identical over 8 bases. J was trimmed by 1 base and V by 4 bases; bases with no gene match: 7. This CDR3 has 16 residues. Germline-derived CDR1 and CDR2 are KGHSH and LQKENI. The CDR3 DNA sequence: TGTGCCAGCTCACTTGATAGCGGGATAGGCACAGATACGCAGTATTTT. Amino acid sequence: CASSLDSGIGTDTQYF.

This chain joins TRBV30 and TRBJ2-3; D is perhaps TRBD1 (6 bases). The V end lost 1 base, the J end lost 3 bases, and 8 bases lay between the germline ends. The germline V gene has CDR1 GTSNPN and CDR2 SVGIG (reference sequence). The CDR3 covers 13 residues. The CDR3 bases are TGTGCCTGGAGTGGCCAGGGGACAGATACGCAGTATTTT. Translated: CAWSGQGTDTQYF. The whole variable domain, filled in from reference TRBV30 and TRBJ2-3, reads SQTIHQWPATLVQPVGSPLSLECTVEGTSNPNLYWYRQAAGRGLQLLFYSVGIGQISSEVPQNLSASRPQDRQFILSSKKLLLSDSGFYLCAWSGQGTDTQYFGPGTRLTVL.

The V gene is TRBV19, the J gene TRBJ2-1, with D tentatively TRBD2 (5 bases). Germline V lookup: CDR1 LNHDA, CDR2 SQIVND (reference sequence). Between the trimmed V and J ends, which lost 7 bases and 2 bases, there was a span of 15 bases. This CDR3 region has 15 residues. DNA of the CDR3: TGTGCCAGTACTCCCGGTCAGGAGGCCTACAATGAGCAGTTCTTC. It translates to CASTPGQEAYNEQFF.

The J gene is TRBJ2-5, the V gene TRBV7-9, with TRBD1 identical over 7 bases. Germline CDR1 SEHNR, CDR2 FQNEAQ (reference sequence). Trimming cost V 5 bases and J 2 bases; bases outside gene matches: 5. The CDR3 loop spans 14 amino acids. Here the CDR3 DNA reads TGTGCCAGCAGCATCGGGACAGTTCAAGAGACCCAGTACTTC. Protein sequence: CASSIGTVQETQYF.

The chain is built from TRBV21-1 and TRBJ1-5; no check of the table's D call, TRBD1, against the DNA was made. TRBV21-1 is a known pseudogene. CDR3 size: 16 residues. The CDR3 sequence: CASWGRGRYSNQPQHF. CDR3 nucleotide sequence: TGTGCCAGTTGGGGCAGGGGCCGTTATAGCAATCAGCCCCAGCATTTT.

This chain uses TRBV4-2 with TRBJ2-1; 7 bases agree with TRBD2. The CDR3 has 18 amino acids. Trimming cost V 2 bases and J 0 bases; bases outside gene matches: 10. In germline, CDR1 is LGHNA, CDR2 YNFKEQ. Written as DNA, the CDR3 is TGTGCCAGCAGCCAACCACAGGTCCCGGGGGGCTCCTACAATGAGCAGTTCTTC. Protein product: CASSQPQVPGGSYNEQFF.